The present entry profiles one T cell receptor beta chain with its context. Its specificity is not known. A read error may account for a junction end that differs from germline. These data are taken from a study of blood T cells in healthy people across ages. Broader study findings: TCR beta diversity was tightly associated with the proportion of naive T cells. The fall in TCR beta diversity per million T cells was roughly linear with age.

Germline V gene sequence: CDR1 SNHLY, CDR2 FYNNEI. The CDR3 runs to 14 residues. Combining a sample-barcoded 5' primer with a J-beta primer mix, a second PCR ran for roughly 7 to 11 cycles. MiXCR, run by TCRdb on the 5' RACE reads, gives a single entry per CDR3 protein. The sample carries roughly 1,500,000 distinct CDR3 sequences, approximately 32% recorded once. The rearrangement uses TRBV2 and TRBJ1-2; a possible D gene is TRBD1 (5 bases). The sample comprised blood. This clonotype was obtained from a woman in her twenties or thirties in good health. CDR3 bases: TGTACCAGCAGCCTGGGACCGCTTAACTATGGCTACACCTTC. This translates into CTSSLGPLNYGYTF.